This TCR beta chain derives from a study of T cell changes during pregnancy in multiple sclerosis. TCRdb keeps only in-frame clones here, not all; method: immunoSEQ multiplex PCR. The sample consists of under 65,000 clones, approximately 91% of them appearing once. The TCR originated in a female donor with multiple sclerosis, enrolled in a pregnancy study. Sequencing was performed on CD4+ T cells from peripheral blood mononuclear cells, taken in the third trimester of pregnancy.

The CDR3 DNA is TGTGCCAGCAGCTTAGTCGCAGGCTACGAGCAGTACTTC. Its protein product is CASSLVAGYEQYF. The chain is built from TRBV11-2 and TRBJ2-7; D uncertain. Per germline, CDR1 SGHAT and CDR2 FQNNGV. The V end lost 1 base, the J end lost 3 bases, and 7 bases lay between the germline ends. The CDR3 extends over 13 amino acids.